These 25 T cell receptor beta chains came from one sample sequenced in a study of blood T cells in healthy people across ages. A J-beta primer mix and a sample-barcoded 5' primer were used in a second PCR of roughly 6 to 12 cycles. TCRdb itself ran the 5' RACE reads through MiXCR, one entry per CDR3 protein. This sample yields about 1,800,000 distinct CDR3 sequences, of which 28% are seen a single time; 7.7% belongs to the top ten. The sample consisted of blood. The receptors were sampled from a young woman in good health.

This clonotype was detected only a few times. This chain joins TRBV6-5 and TRBJ2-7; D unclear. The V gene lost 8 bases and the J gene lost 0 bases, with 5 bases spanning the gap. The germline V gene has CDR1 MNHEY and CDR2 SVGAGI. This CDR3 is 11 amino acids long. This CDR3 is CASVLSYEQYF. CDR3 nucleotide sequence: TGTGCCAGCGTACTCTCCTACGAGCAGTACTTC.

The chain carries TRBV24-1 and TRBJ2-2, with D possibly TRBD1 on 5 matching bases. The CDR3 has 15 amino acids. Germline CDR1 reads KGHDR; CDR2 reads SFDVKD. The V end was cut by 3 bases, the J end by 6 bases, with 13 bases between. The CDR3: CATSDPEQEPGELFF. The CDR3 bases are TGTGCCACCAGTGATCCGGAACAGGAACCCGGGGAGCTGTTTTTT.

The chain couples TRBV7-2 to TRBJ2-3; TRBD2 might be the D (5 bases). Germline CDR1 and CDR2: SGHTA and FQGNSA. V shed 0 bases and J shed 10 bases, with 11 bases lying between them. The CDR3 has 13 amino acids. DNA for the CDR3: TGTGCCAGCAGCTTAGCGCTGCGGGCTGCGCAGTATTTT. Residues: CASSLALRAAQYF.

This clonotype has just a few counts. The chain carries TRBV11-2 and TRBJ2-7; a weak D match, TRBD2 (7 bases). The CDR3 contains 15 residues. Germline values: CDR1 SGHAT, CDR2 FQNNGV. Trimming stripped 5 bases from V and 3 bases from J, with 17 bases between. This chain's CDR3 is CASSPLAGADYEQYF. CDR3 in DNA: TGTGCCAGCAGCCCCCTTGCGGGGGCAGACTACGAGCAGTACTTC.

The J gene is TRBJ1-3, the V gene TRBV10-3; D not resolved. Germline CDR1 ENHRY, CDR2 SYGVKD. The CDR3 covers 12 residues. With 6 bases removed from V and 1 base from J, the gap between germline ends came to 4 bases. The CDR3 loop reads CAIRESGNTIYF. The CDR3 region has the DNA TGTGCCATCAGGGAATCTGGAAACACCATATATTTT.

Only a few counts were recorded for this clonotype. This chain connects TRBV20-1 to TRBJ1-2; 8 bases are shared with TRBD1. There are 14 residues in the CDR3. J gave up 8 bases and V 3 bases, and 11 bases lay outside the gene matches. CDR1 and CDR2 from the germline V gene are DFQATT and SNEGSKA (reference sequence). The CDR3: CSASPGQGGYGYTF. The CDR3 DNA sequence: TGCAGTGCTAGTCCCGGACAGGGAGGGTACGGCTACACCTTC.

This clonotype was seen repeatedly, ten times or more. The chain is built from TRBV10-3 and TRBJ2-5; D might be TRBD1 (6 bases). CDR3 length: 14 amino acids. V was shortened by 5 bases and J by 2 bases, with 12 bases between the two germline ends. The V gene's germline CDR1 is ENHRY and CDR2 SYGVKD. CDR3 nucleotides: TGTGCCATCAGTCAACAGGGCCGACAAGAGACCCAGTACTTC. Amino acid sequence: CAISQQGRQETQYF.

The chain is built from TRBV19 and TRBJ2-3, with unresolved D. The CDR3 covers 16 residues. V shed 1 base and J shed 3 bases, with 14 bases lying between them. The germline V gene encodes CDR1 LNHDA and CDR2 SQIVND (reference sequence). This chain's CDR3 is CASSIGGRMRTDTQYF. Here the CDR3 DNA reads TGTGCCAGTAGTATAGGCGGCAGGATGAGGACAGATACGCAGTATTTT.

The chain uses TRBV5-1 and TRBJ2-7; 7 bases fit TRBD1. The CDR3 consists of 14 residues. V lost 3 bases, J lost 3 bases, and 6 bases stayed unmatched. Germline values: CDR1 SGHRS, CDR2 YFSETQ. The CDR3 protein is CASSWTGQVYEQYF. In DNA form, the CDR3 reads TGCGCCAGCAGCTGGACCGGACAGGTCTACGAGCAGTACTTC.

Remarks on this clonotype: The junction departs from the called germline gene at one end, perhaps through a read error. The chain couples TRBV7-3 to TRBJ2-5; D is tentatively TRBD1 or TRBD2 (6 bases each). TRBJ2-7 explains the end of the DNA better; the J call may be wrong. Germline V gene lookup returns CDR1 SGHTA and CDR2 FQGTGA. This CDR3 spans 13 amino acids. CDR3: CAGSLTSGAEQYF. The CDR3 bases are TGTGCCGGCAGCTTAACGTCGGGGGCCGAGCAGTACTTC.

This sequence joins TRBV15 and TRBJ1-1; TRBD1 might be the D (5 bases). Germline loops: CDR1 LNHNV, CDR2 YYDKDF (reference sequence). V shed 9 bases and J shed 3 bases, with 11 bases lying between them. This CDR3 comprises 12 residues. The CDR3 nucleotides read TGTGCCACGGGGGATCCTTACACTGAAGCTTTCTTT. Amino acids: CATGDPYTEAFF.

This chain uses TRBV6-1 with TRBJ1-1, with TRBD1 matching over 7 bases. The CDR3 runs to 15 residues. The ends lost 7 bases at V and 4 bases at J; junction bases unmatched: 12. Germline lookup yields CDR1 MNHNS and CDR2 SASEGT. CDR3 residues: CASIQVRAGGTEAFF. CDR3 nucleotide sequence: TGTGCCAGCATCCAAGTGAGGGCAGGGGGCACTGAAGCTTTCTTT.

This clonotype was observed at least ten times. The CDR3 DNA is TGCGCCAGCAGCTTGGGACAGCACGAGCAGTACTTC. Encoded protein: CASSLGQHEQYF. The gene calls are TRBV5-1 and TRBJ2-7, with TRBD1 as a possible D gene (5 bases). The CDR3 loop spans 12 amino acids. Germline values: CDR1 SGHRS, CDR2 YFSETQ. Trimming shortened V by 0 bases and J by 5 bases, and 6 bases separated the two germline ends. Complete variable domain (other parts from reference TRBV5-1 and TRBJ2-7): KAGVTQTPRYLIKTRGQQVTLSCSPISGHRSVSWYQQTPGQGLQFLFEYFSETQRNKGNFPGRFSGRQFSNSRSEMNVSTLELGDSALYLCASSLGQHEQYFGPGTRLTVT.

This clonotype was seen more than once but under ten times. V is TRBV20-1 and J is TRBJ2-3, with TRBD1 as a possible D gene (5 bases). V was shortened by 6 bases and J by 3 bases, with 13 bases between the two germline ends. The CDR3 is 13 amino acids. Looked up from germline, CDR1 is DFQATT and CDR2 is SNEGSKA (reference sequence). CDR3 sequence: CSARQQRTDTQYF. The CDR3 nucleotides read TGCAGTGCCCGACAGCAAAGAACAGATACGCAGTATTTT.

This clonotype was detected many times. This chain joins TRBV10-3 and TRBJ2-5; TRBD1 agrees at 10 bases. CDR1 is ENHRY, CDR2 SYGVKD, per germline. V trimming: 3 bases; J trimming: 3 bases; junction bases outside the gene matches: 7. CDR3 length: 16 residues. CDR3 region: CAISEPGQGPEETQYF. For the CDR3, the DNA is TGTGCCATCAGTGAACCGGGACAGGGGCCCGAAGAGACCCAGTACTTC.

This clonotype showed up just a few times. V usage is TRBV5-6 and J usage is TRBJ2-7, with 7 bases identical to TRBD1. The V segment lost 4 bases and the J segment 1 base; nucleotides outside the gene matches: 11. CDR1 is SGHDT, CDR2 YYEEEE, per germline. The CDR3 length is 16 residues. The CDR3 protein is CASSRGSDRVSYEQYF. In DNA form, the CDR3 reads TGTGCCAGCAGCCGCGGTAGTGACAGGGTTTCCTACGAGCAGTACTTC. Together with reference TRBV5-6 and TRBJ2-7, the CDR3 gives the full variable domain: DAGVTQSPTHLIKTRGQQVTLRCSPKSGHDTVSWYQQALGQGPQFIFQYYEEEERQRGNFPDRFSGHQFPNYSSELNVNALLLGDSALYLCASSRGSDRVSYEQYFGPGTRLTVT.

This clonotype was counted many times. V and J are TRBV6-5 and TRBJ2-7; 7 nucleotides match TRBD2. CDR1 is MNHEY, CDR2 SVGAGI, per germline. This CDR3 comprises 14 residues. The V segment lost 2 bases and the J segment 3 bases; nucleotides outside the gene matches: 4. The CDR3 reads CASSYRAGVYEQYF. CDR3 coding DNA: TGTGCCAGCAGTTACAGGGCGGGAGTCTACGAGCAGTACTTC.

This clonotype was seen a handful of times. V gene TRBV10-2 combines with J gene TRBJ1-6; 7 nucleotides agree with TRBD1. Germline CDR1 and CDR2: WSHSY and SAAADI. The trim removed 6 bases at V and 8 bases at J, leaving 10 bases unmatched. This CDR3 region has 15 residues. CDR3 nucleotide sequence: TGCGCCAGCAGACCTCGGACAGGAGGGGATTCACCCCTCCACTTT. Amino acids: CASRPRTGGDSPLHF.

The chain uses TRBV5-6 and TRBJ2-4; maybe TRBD2 (5 bases). CDR1 SGHDT and CDR2 YYEEEE come from the germline V gene. Trimming took 3 bases from V and 2 from J, leaving 18 bases between them. This CDR3 contains 17 residues. The CDR3, as DNA: TGTGCCAGCAGCTATCGGACTTCCGGGCTTTCCAAAAACATTCAGTACTTC. This encodes CASSYRTSGLSKNIQYF.

The chain has TRBV12-3 or TRBV12-4 and TRBJ2-3; TRBD2 aligns across 7 bases. Unmatched junction bases numbered 14, after V lost 6 bases and J lost 2 bases. The CDR3 spans 17 residues. Here the CDR3 DNA reads TGTGCCAGCAGCCTAGCTCCAGGAGCGGGGACCACAGATACGCAGTATTTT. Translated, it gives CASSLAPGAGTTDTQYF.

The chain joins TRBV20-1 to TRBJ2-1; weak D call: TRBD1 (5 bases). This CDR3 has 15 amino acids. The V gene lost 4 bases and the J gene lost 6 bases, with 19 bases spanning the gap. From germline, CDR1 is DFQATT and CDR2 SNEGSKA (reference sequence). CDR3 coding DNA: TGCAGTGCTATTTTGGCTAGAAGGGGCGGCAATGAGCAGTTCTTC. Its translation: CSAILARRGGNEQFF.

The rearrangement joins TRBV5-1 to TRBJ1-3; TRBD1 matches 8 bases. V shed 4 bases, J shed 4 bases, and the junction held 10 bases outside the gene matches. CDR3 length: 16 amino acids. Germline-derived CDR1 and CDR2 are SGHRS and YFSETQ. The DNA of the CDR3 is TGCGCCAGCAGCAGAGGGACAGGAGAGGTCGGAAACACCATATATTTT. Translated: CASSRGTGEVGNTIYF.

Note on this clonotype: The junction differs from germline at one of its ends, possibly a read error. The V call is TRBV7-2, the J call TRBJ2-3; the D gene is possibly TRBD2 (5 bases). The CDR3 contains 14 residues. Germline V gene data show CDR1 as SGHTA and CDR2 as FQGNSA. Here the CDR3 DNA reads TGTGCCAGCAGACGACGGGGTCTCGGGGATATGCAGTATTTT. It codes for CASRRRGLGDMQYF.

This clonotype occurred many times. The chain is built from TRBV3-1 and TRBJ2-7; D perhaps matches TRBD1 (6 bases). The V gene's germline CDR1 is LGHDT and CDR2 YNNKEL (reference sequence). V shed 5 bases and J shed 3 bases, with 8 bases lying between them. CDR3 length: 12 amino acids. For the CDR3, the DNA is TGTGCCAGCAGCAAGGGGGTCTACGAGCAGTACTTC. This gives the protein CASSKGVYEQYF.

In this sample, this clonotype turned up a few times. The rearrangement links TRBV29-1 to TRBJ1-5; D is ambiguous. The CDR3 loop spans 14 amino acids. V lost 4 bases, J lost 2 bases, and 12 bases lay in between. Germline V gene data show CDR1 as SQVTM and CDR2 as ANQGSEA. The CDR3 DNA follows: TGCAGCGTTGGCTCCCAATGGGGCAATCAGCCCCAGCATTTT. Residues: CSVGSQWGNQPQHF.